Listed below are T cell receptor beta chains from one sample, sequenced in a study of T cells expressing NK-cell markers. From its re-call of the 5' RACE reads, TCRdb lists each CDR3 protein once, without DNA. This specimen shows around 380,000 distinct CDR3 sequences; the ten leading clones hold around 11%. Source material: blood T cells: a sorted CD56 or NKG2C T cell subset, CD4+ or CD8+ T cells, or bulk PBMC T cells (not recorded which). The receptors were gathered from a woman aged 45-65 years in good health. Both conserved end residues are part of each CDR3.

>16|TRBJ1-1|TRBV5-1
CASSLTPSGRGAEAFF
>13|TRBJ1-2|TRBV11-3
CASSPTGSAGYTF
>14|TRBJ1-1|TRBV7-3
CASSPKGADTEAFF
>14|TRBJ2-7|TRBV5-5
CASSVDGVSYEQYF
>13|TRBJ2-1|TRBV3-1
CASSKGTGYEQFF
>15|TRBJ2-7|TRBV4-1
CASSQAPTGAYEQYF
>15|TRBJ2-7|TRBV15
CATSPDTPRPYEQYF
>15|TRBJ1-4|TRBV5-1
CASKTSGGGNEKLFF
>14|TRBJ1-1|TRBV7-6
CASSFGGQGGTAFF
>12|TRBJ1-2|TRBV30
CAWSVRGDGYTF
>13|TRBJ1-5|TRBV27
CASSSTGYQPQHF
>19|TRBJ2-3|TRBV7-2
CASSRRGLAGVGGTDTQYF
>16|TRBJ2-1|TRBV6-5
CASSYSFRQGNNEQFF
>16|TRBJ1-3|TRBV12-3/TRBV12-4
CASSLDPGQARNTIYF
>17|TRBJ2-7|TRBV11-3
CASSFGLTGGASYEQYF
>15|TRBJ2-2|TRBV11-2
CASSLGNRGVGELFF
>14|TRBJ1-3|TRBV5-1
CASSPRGSENTIYF
>13|TRBJ2-1|TRBV11-2
CASSLDRAGEQFF
>13|TRBJ2-7|TRBV12-3/TRBV12-4
CASSRGQGIEQYF
>12|TRBJ2-4|TRBV20-1
CSARASENIQYF
>15|TRBJ2-1|TRBV12-3/TRBV12-4
CASSLVQTTTNEQFF
>12|TRBJ2-7|TRBV7-8
CASRDNSYEQYF
>16|TRBJ2-1|TRBV11-2
CASSLDPLAGELEQFF
>16|TRBJ2-1|TRBV14
CASSRRGFPPYNEQFF
>15|TRBJ2-1|TRBV7-6
CASSLWSGGRNEQFF
>16|TRBJ2-5|TRBV3-1
CASSQDPGQIQETQYF
>15|TRBJ2-1|TRBV20-1
CSAVTWDRAYNEQFF
>16|TRBJ1-5|TRBV10-3
CAISNSTGFSNQPQHF
>14|TRBJ2-1|TRBV7-9
CASSLFADYNEQFF
>16|TRBJ2-1|TRBV15
CATSRGEGGGVSEQFF
>16|TRBJ1-1|TRBV24-1
CATSDSRGRRNTEAFF
>15|TRBJ2-7|TRBV12-3/TRBV12-4
CASSFGWIVDYEQYF
>15|TRBJ1-5|TRBV20-1
CSAREPSSSNQPQHF
>13|TRBJ1-5|TRBV20-1
CSAIKASNQPQHF
>18|TRBJ1-2|TRBV25-1
CASSSVGGQGVLDYGYTF
>11|TRBJ2-7|TRBV10-3
CAIGLNYEQYF
>14|TRBJ2-1|TRBV2
CASIGRVIYNEQFF
>13|TRBJ2-7|TRBV29-1
CSALPGQAYEQYF
>15|TRBJ2-7|TRBV10-2
CASSPQPSGNYEQYF
>13|TRBJ2-3|TRBV7-8
CASLLREWDTQYF
>16|TRBJ2-2|TRBV10-3
CAISVVRAADTGELFF
>15|TRBJ2-7|TRBV6-5
CASSYSAREYDEQYF
>15|TRBJ2-3|TRBV20-1
CSAREPARVTDTQYF
>16|TRBJ2-2|TRBV7-9
CASSARLAGNTGELFF
>15|TRBJ2-3|TRBV29-1
CSVAGTGGYVDTQYF
>15|TRBJ2-4|TRBV29-1
CSVAGGRNLENIQYF
>14|TRBJ2-3|TRBV20-1
CSASETGGTDTQYF
>16|TRBJ2-3|TRBV20-1
CSANSGRGGITDTQYF
>13|TRBJ2-1|TRBV7-8
CASSATSSSEQFF